This TCR beta chain derives from a study of T-cell memory formation after mild COVID-19. A single record per CDR3 protein comes from TCRdb applying MiXCR to the 5' RACE reads. The sample includes 280,000 or so distinct CDR3 sequences, roughly 18% seen only once; the top ten take 20% to 25%. Findings and caveats of the study: Most CD4+ clones that shrank were in CM and EM, while CD8+ ones turned up in EMRA. There were some responding clones in pre-infection memory, which suggested that cross-reactive memory had joined. From day 15 to 85, contracting clones were balanced between CD4 and CD8, whereas later expanders leaned toward CD4+.

As regards this clonotype: What it binds is not known.

What was sequenced was PBMCs or a T cell subset sorted from them (not recorded which). The sequence was collected from a man between 18 and 35 years old who had mild COVID-19 (a few samples of this study predate the infection). Cell type and time point are not known.

The CDR3 nucleotides read TGTGCCGACTCGTGGGGGGGCGTGAACACTGAAGCTTTCTTT. This encodes CADSWGGVNTEAFF. The V gene is TRBV7-9, the J gene TRBJ1-1; the D gene is possibly TRBD1 (6 bases). The CDR3 runs 14 residues. The V and J ends lost 11 bases and 0 bases respectively, with 16 bases between them. The germline V gene encodes CDR1 SEHNR and CDR2 FQNEAQ (reference sequence).